The 3 T cell receptor beta chains reported below all come from one sample, sequenced in a study of blood T cell repertoires in COVID-19. The table came from immunoSEQ multiplex PCR; TCRdb's copy has only in-frame clones and leaves some out. The sample lists 200,000 to 300,000 clones, around 81% occurring once. The specimen was peripheral blood. The source of these receptors is a woman aged 80 or over with COVID-19, enrolled during active disease.

This chain uses TRBV6-2 or TRBV6-3 with TRBJ2-1; 15 bases align to TRBD2. This CDR3 is 16 amino acids long. Germline CDR1 is MNHEY and CDR2 is SVGEGT. V was clipped by 6 bases and J by 9 bases; unmatched bases: 9. The CDR3 region has the DNA TGTGCCAGCAGCCCCCTGGGACTAGCGGGAGGACTTGAGCAGTTCTTC. This translates into CASSPLGLAGGLEQFF.

CDR3 region: CATSRGDTSSGNTIYF. The CDR3 DNA is TGTGCCACCAGCAGAGGGGACACATCCTCTGGAAACACCATATATTTT. V usage is TRBV15 and J usage is TRBJ1-3; D is perhaps TRBD1 (6 bases). Deletions cut 1 base from V and 0 bases from J, with 10 bases between. CDR1 and CDR2 from the germline V gene are LNHNV and YYDKDF (reference sequence). This CDR3 is 16 amino acids long.

This clone was observed once. V is TRBV7-2 and J is TRBJ1-2; 7 nucleotides line up with TRBD1. The junction had 6 bases not matched to a gene; V was cut back by 5 bases and J by 0 bases. The germline gives CDR1 SGHTA, CDR2 FQGNSA. The CDR3 consists of 15 residues. The CDR3 DNA follows: TGTGCCAGCAGCCCGGGGACAGCAACTAACTATGGCTACACCTTC. This gives the protein CASSPGTATNYGYTF.